This T cell receptor (beta chain) was recorded in a study of cytomegalovirus exposure and HLA in healthy donors. Study-level background: One earlier analysis, a look at 180 million or so T cells, found some 100 million unique TCR beta sequences.

The CDR3 has 14 residues. V was cut by 2 bases and J by 0 bases, with 9 bases left in between. The germline CDR1 and CDR2 sequences are SGHRS and YFSETQ. The PCR was carried out with 60 Vbeta primers and 13 Jbeta primers. The data were produced by immunoSEQ multiplex PCR, yet TCRdb's version contains in-frame clones alone and is incomplete. The profile shows about 110,000 clones, about 68% of them singletons. The sequence was collected from a man in his thirties or forties in good health and CMV-seropositive. Material for sequencing was PBMCs. V is TRBV5-1 and J is TRBJ2-7; TRBD1 might be the D (5 bases). The CDR3 DNA follows: TGCGCCAGCAGCTTTGCAGGGTCCTCCTACGAGCAGTACTTC. Translation gives CASSFAGSSYEQYF.